Listed below are T cell receptor beta chains from one sample, sequenced in a study of blood T cell repertoires in COVID-19. Generated by immunoSEQ multiplex PCR, the TCRdb table keeps only in-frame clones and is missing some. The repertoire consists of 70,000 to 90,000 clones, with roughly four fifths occurring once and the leading ten covering approximately 1.3%. The specimen was peripheral blood. The receptors come from a woman over 75 with acute or convalescent COVID-19. Both conserved end residues are trimmed from each CDR3. Rows give clone size only sometimes, using once, few, many, or a class for an expanded clone.

CDR3aa: ASSIGSGQGNQPQH
v_gene: TRBV28
abundance: -

CDR3aa: ASSLQGARTEAF
v_gene: TRBV5-1
abundance: -

CDR3aa: ASSPATGLGANYGYT
v_gene: TRBV7-2
abundance: -

CDR3aa: ASSLQMNTEAF
v_gene: TRBV4-1
abundance: -

CDR3aa: ASSFGTGGGDTIY
v_gene: TRBV9
abundance: -

CDR3aa: ASSFGTEETQY
v_gene: TRBV5-6
abundance: -

CDR3aa: ASSDGQGIEQY
v_gene: TRBV10-2
abundance: few

CDR3aa: SASSGYSNQPQH
v_gene: TRBV20-1
abundance: -

CDR3aa: ASSEQGSPRYGYT
v_gene: TRBV25-1
abundance: -

CDR3aa: ASSSGTGPSNTIY
v_gene: TRBV27
abundance: -

CDR3aa: ASSEAVDFQGGGYT
v_gene: TRBV6-1
abundance: -

CDR3aa: ASSPGLAGFSSTDTQY
v_gene: TRBV19
abundance: -

CDR3aa: ASSLLASVGDTQY
v_gene: TRBV7-2
abundance: -

CDR3aa: ASSPRLDTEAF
v_gene: TRBV3-1/TRBV3-2
abundance: -

CDR3aa: ASSERYEQY
v_gene: TRBV12-3/TRBV12-4
abundance: -

CDR3aa: ASSPGGGGYTEAF
v_gene: TRBV11-2
abundance: -

CDR3aa: SVEVGQGAYEQY
v_gene: TRBV29-1
abundance: -

CDR3aa: ASSTSGTGGDEQY
v_gene: TRBV5-1
abundance: -

CDR3aa: ASSSPNFGERAF
v_gene: TRBV5-6
abundance: -

CDR3aa: ASSLTGVGIYEQY
v_gene: TRBV5-1
abundance: -

CDR3aa: ASSRRDRGNEKLF
v_gene: TRBV19
abundance: -

CDR3aa: ASSLGPQGNEKLF
v_gene: TRBV5-1
abundance: -

CDR3aa: ASSLGQENSPLH
v_gene: TRBV5-1
abundance: -

CDR3aa: ASSQDRGRGLVNEQF
v_gene: TRBV14
abundance: -

CDR3aa: ASSEDLDTEAF
v_gene: TRBV6-1
abundance: -

CDR3aa: AISESTSGNEQF
v_gene: TRBV10-3
abundance: -

CDR3aa: ASSPDRGPQETQY
v_gene: TRBV6-5
abundance: once

CDR3aa: ASRDREAGELF
v_gene: TRBV6-6
abundance: -

CDR3aa: ASSLRAVLASGQETQY
v_gene: TRBV7-8
abundance: -

CDR3aa: ASSPQGLGYQETQY
v_gene: TRBV18
abundance: -

CDR3aa: ASSEKGGLPKSNQPQH
v_gene: TRBV10-1
abundance: -

CDR3aa: SGGAGADTGELF
v_gene: TRBV29-1
abundance: -

CDR3aa: ASSVGGGETEAF
v_gene: TRBV9
abundance: -

CDR3aa: ASSYRQGEGYT
v_gene: TRBV2
abundance: -

CDR3aa: ASSAPGLAQY
v_gene: TRBV6-6
abundance: -

CDR3aa: ASSLSSVLH
v_gene: TRBV2
abundance: once

CDR3aa: ASSLGLADTDTQY
v_gene: TRBV5-1
abundance: -